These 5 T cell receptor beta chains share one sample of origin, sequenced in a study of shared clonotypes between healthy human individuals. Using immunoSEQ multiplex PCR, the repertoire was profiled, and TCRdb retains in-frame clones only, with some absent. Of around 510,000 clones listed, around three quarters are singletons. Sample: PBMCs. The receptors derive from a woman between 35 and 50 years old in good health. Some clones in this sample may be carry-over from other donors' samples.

CDR3 nucleotides: TGTGCCAGTAGTACAGGGGGGGCCGCTAATGAAAAACTGTTTTTT. This encodes CASSTGGAANEKLFF. This chain uses TRBV19 with TRBJ1-4, with 7 bases lining up with TRBD1. The junction had 5 bases not matched to a gene; V was cut back by 4 bases and J by 3 bases. The CDR3 sequence is 15 residues long. Germline V gene lookup returns CDR1 LNHDA and CDR2 SQIVND (reference sequence).

In DNA, the CDR3 is TGTGCCAGCTCACCACGTAGCGGGAGGGCCTCCTACGAGCAGTACTTC. Amino acids: CASSPRSGRASYEQYF. The V gene is TRBV18, the J gene TRBJ2-7; 11 nucleotides match TRBD2. The V segment lost 1 base and the J segment 0 bases; nucleotides outside the gene matches: 2. This CDR3 is built from 16 residues. CDR1 and CDR2 from the germline V gene are KGHSH and LQKENI.

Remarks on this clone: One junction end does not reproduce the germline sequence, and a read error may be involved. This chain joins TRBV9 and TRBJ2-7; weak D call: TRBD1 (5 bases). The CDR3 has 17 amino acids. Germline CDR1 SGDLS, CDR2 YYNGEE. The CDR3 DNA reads TGTGCCAGCAGCAAGGACGACAGTTCAGGATGGTCCTACGAGCAGTACTTT. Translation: CASSKDDSSGWSYEQYF.

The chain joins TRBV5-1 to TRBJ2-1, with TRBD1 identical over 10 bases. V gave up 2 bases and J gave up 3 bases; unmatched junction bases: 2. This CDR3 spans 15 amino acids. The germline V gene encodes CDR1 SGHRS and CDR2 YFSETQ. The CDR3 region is CASSFGDRGYNEQFF. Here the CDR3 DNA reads TGCGCCAGCAGCTTCGGGGACAGGGGCTACAATGAGCAGTTCTTC.

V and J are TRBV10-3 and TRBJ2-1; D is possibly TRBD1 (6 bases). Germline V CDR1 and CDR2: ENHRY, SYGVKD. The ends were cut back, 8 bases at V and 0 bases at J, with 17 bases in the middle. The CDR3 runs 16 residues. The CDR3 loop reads CAIAGEKEHSYNEQFF. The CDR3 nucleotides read TGTGCCATCGCAGGGGAGAAAGAGCACTCCTACAATGAGCAGTTCTTC.